This entry concerns a single T cell receptor (beta chain). The data belong to a study of prognosis after radiotherapy for stage I lung cancer. The wider study: Around 11 patients' tumors were adenocarcinoma, and several patients' tumors were squamous cell carcinoma. Concurrent therapy was not administered with stereotactic body radiotherapy to any patient.

TCR beta CDR3 amplification from genomic DNA was performed by two-round multiplex PCR. Primers specific to each TRBV and TRBJ gene drove first-round PCR. MiXCR, applied by TCRdb to the multiplex PCR reads, yields one record per CDR3 protein. The sample records some 20,000 distinct CDR3 sequences, roughly 55% being singletons. None of the patients had undergone chemotherapy or radiotherapy beforehand or had any other malignancy, and each showed node-negative status on CT and PET/CT. Germline CDR1 is MNHEY and CDR2 is SVGEGT. Between the trimmed V and J ends, which lost 6 bases and 2 bases, there was a span of 7 bases. The CDR3 has 12 residues.

The sequence was collected from a donor over 45 with non-small cell lung cancer. The rearrangement uses TRBV6-2 or TRBV6-3 and TRBJ1-2, with D uncertain. Here the sequenced sample was PBMCs, taken before or after stereotactic body radiation therapy (not recorded which). CDR3 sequence: CASRERNYGYTF. The DNA for the CDR3 is TGTGCCAGCAGAGAGAGGAACTATGGCTACACCTTC.